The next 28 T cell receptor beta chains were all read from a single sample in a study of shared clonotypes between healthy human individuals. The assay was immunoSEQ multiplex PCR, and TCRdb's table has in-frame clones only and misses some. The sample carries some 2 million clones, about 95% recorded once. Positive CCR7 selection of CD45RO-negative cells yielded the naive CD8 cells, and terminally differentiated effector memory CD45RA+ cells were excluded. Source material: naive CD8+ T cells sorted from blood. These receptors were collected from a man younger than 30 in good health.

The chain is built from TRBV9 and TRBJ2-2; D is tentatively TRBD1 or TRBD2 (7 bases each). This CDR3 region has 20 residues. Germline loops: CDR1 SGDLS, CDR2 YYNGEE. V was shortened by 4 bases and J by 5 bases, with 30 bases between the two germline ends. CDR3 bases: TGTGCCAGCAGCCCTCCGCCCGGGGGGACCGGGACAGCTTATACCGGGGAGCTGTTTTTT. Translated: CASSPPPGGTGTAYTGELFF.

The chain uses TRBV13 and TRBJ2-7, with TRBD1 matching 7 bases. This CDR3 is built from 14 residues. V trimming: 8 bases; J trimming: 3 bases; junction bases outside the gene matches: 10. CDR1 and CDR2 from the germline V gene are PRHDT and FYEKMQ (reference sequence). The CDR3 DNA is TGTGCCAGCTGCTCCCGGGACAGTATCTACGAGCAGTACTTC. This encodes CASCSRDSIYEQYF.

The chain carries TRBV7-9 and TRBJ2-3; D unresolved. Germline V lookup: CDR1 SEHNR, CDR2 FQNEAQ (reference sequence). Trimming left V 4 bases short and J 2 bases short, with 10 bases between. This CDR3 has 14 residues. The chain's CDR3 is CASSSVGFTDTQYF. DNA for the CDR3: TGTGCCAGCAGCTCTGTTGGGTTCACAGATACGCAGTATTTT.

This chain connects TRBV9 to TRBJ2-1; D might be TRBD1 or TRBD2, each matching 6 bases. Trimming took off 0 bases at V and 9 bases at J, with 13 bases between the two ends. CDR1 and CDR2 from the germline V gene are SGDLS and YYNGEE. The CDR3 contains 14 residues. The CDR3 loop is CASSVGGGSLEQFF. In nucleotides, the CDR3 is TGTGCCAGCAGCGTAGGAGGGGGGTCCCTTGAGCAGTTCTTC.

CDR3 residues: CAGSLNQETQYF. CDR3 sequence (DNA): TGTGCCGGCTCACTTAACCAAGAGACCCAGTACTTC. The genes are TRBV7-9 and TRBJ2-5; D call uncertain. The V end lost 11 bases, the J end lost 0 bases, and 10 bases lay between the germline ends. The CDR3 covers 12 residues. Germline V gives CDR1 SEHNR, CDR2 FQNEAQ (reference sequence).

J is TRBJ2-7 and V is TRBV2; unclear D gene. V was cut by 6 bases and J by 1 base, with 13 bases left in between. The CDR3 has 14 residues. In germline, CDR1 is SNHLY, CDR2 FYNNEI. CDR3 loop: CASRSGRISYEQYF. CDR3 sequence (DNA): TGTGCCAGCAGGTCCGGACGGATTTCCTACGAGCAGTACTTC.

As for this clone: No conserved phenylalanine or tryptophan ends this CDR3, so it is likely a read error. CDR3 DNA sequence: TGTGCCATCAGTGATCAGGCTAGCGGGAACTACGAGCAGTACCTC. Protein product: CAISDQASGNYEQYL. J is TRBJ2-7 and V is TRBV10-3, with 9 bases that match TRBD2. Germline CDR1 ENHRY, CDR2 SYGVKD. V was clipped by 3 bases and J by 3 bases; unmatched bases: 6. The CDR3 is 15 amino acids.

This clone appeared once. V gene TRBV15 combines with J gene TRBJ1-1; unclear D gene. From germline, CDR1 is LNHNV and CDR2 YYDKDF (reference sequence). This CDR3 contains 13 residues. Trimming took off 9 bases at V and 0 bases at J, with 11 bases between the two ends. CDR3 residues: CATTDGLNTEAFF. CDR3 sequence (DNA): TGTGCCACGACGGACGGACTGAACACTGAAGCTTTCTTT.

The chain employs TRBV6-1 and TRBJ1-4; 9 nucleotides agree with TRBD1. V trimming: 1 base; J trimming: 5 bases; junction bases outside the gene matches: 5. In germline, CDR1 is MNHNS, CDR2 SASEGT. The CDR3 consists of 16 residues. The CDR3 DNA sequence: TGTGCCAGCAGTGAAGTGGTAGACAGGGGGAATGAAAAACTGTTTTTT. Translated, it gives CASSEVVDRGNEKLFF.

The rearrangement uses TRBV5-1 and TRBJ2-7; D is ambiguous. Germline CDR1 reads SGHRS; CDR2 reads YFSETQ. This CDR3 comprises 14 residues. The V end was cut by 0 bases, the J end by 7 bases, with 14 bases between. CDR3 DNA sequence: TGCGCCAGCAGCTTGGGCGCGTTGACGCAGGAGCAGTACTTC. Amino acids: CASSLGALTQEQYF.

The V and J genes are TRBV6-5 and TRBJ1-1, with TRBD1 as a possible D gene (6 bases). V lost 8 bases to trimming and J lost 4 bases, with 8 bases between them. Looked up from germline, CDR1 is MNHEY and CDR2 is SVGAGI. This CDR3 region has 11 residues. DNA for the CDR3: TGTGCCAGCGGACAGTCCACTGAAGCTTTCTTT. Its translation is CASGQSTEAFF.

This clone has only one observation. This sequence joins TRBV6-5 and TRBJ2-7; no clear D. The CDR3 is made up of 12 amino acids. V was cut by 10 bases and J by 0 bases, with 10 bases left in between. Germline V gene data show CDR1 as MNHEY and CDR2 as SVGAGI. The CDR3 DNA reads TGTGCCACTTTGGATAGCTCCTACGAGCAGTACTTC. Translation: CATLDSSYEQYF.

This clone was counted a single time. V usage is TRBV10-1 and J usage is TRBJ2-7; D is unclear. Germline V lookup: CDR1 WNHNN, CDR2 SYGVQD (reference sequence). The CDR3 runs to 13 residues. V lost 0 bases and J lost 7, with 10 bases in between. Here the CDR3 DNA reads TGCGCCAGCAGTGAGTCGCTGGGTACGGAGCAGTACTTC. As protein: CASSESLGTEQYF.

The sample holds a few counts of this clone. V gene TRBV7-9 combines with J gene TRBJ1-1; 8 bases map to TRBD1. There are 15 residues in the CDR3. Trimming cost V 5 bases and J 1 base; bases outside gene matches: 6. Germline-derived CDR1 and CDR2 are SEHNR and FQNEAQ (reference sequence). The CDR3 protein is CASSPVTGENTEAFF. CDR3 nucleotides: TGTGCCAGCAGCCCCGTGACAGGGGAGAACACTGAAGCTTTCTTT.

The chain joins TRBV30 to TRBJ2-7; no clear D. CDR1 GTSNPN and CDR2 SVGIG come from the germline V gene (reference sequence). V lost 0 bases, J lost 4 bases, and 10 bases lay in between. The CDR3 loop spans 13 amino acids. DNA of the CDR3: TGTGCCTGGAGTGTACTGCCGCATTACGAGCAGTACTTC. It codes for CAWSVLPHYEQYF.

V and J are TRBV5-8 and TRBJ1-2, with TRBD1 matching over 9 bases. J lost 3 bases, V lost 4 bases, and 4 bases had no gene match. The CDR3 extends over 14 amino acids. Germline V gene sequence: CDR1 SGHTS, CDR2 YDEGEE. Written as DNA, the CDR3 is TGTGCCAGCAGCGTGGGACAGGGATACTATGGCTACACCTTC. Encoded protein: CASSVGQGYYGYTF.

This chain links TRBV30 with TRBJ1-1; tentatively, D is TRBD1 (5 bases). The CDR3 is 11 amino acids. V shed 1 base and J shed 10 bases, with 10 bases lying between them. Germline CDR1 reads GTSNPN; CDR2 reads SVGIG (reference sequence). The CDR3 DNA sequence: TGTGCCTGGAGTGCAGGGTTATCAGCTTTCTTT. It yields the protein CAWSAGLSAFF.

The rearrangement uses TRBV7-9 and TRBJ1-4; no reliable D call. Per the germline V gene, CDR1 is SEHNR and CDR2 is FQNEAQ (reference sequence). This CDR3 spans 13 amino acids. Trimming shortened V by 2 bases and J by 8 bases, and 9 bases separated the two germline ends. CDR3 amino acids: CASSLSQEEKLFF. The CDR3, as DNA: TGTGCCAGCAGCTTATCACAAGAAGAAAAACTGTTTTTT.

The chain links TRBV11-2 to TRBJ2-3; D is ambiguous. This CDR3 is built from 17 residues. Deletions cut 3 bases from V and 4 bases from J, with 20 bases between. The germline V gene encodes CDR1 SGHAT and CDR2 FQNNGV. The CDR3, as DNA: TGTGCCAGCAGCTTGGACCATGGTCTTACGGAGTCAGATACGCAGTATTTT. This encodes CASSLDHGLTESDTQYF.

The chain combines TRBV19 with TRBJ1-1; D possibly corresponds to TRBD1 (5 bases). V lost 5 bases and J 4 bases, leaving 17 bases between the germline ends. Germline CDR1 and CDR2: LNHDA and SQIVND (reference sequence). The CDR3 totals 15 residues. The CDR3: CASSSGEPGFTEAFF. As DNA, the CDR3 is TGTGCCAGTAGTTCGGGGGAACCAGGGTTCACTGAAGCTTTCTTT.

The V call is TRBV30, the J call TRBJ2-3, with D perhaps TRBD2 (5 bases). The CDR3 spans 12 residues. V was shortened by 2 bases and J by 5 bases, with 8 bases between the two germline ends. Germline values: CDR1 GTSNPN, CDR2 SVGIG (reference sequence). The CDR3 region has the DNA TGTGCCTGGAGTCCGGAGGTAGATACGCAGTATTTT. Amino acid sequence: CAWSPEVDTQYF.

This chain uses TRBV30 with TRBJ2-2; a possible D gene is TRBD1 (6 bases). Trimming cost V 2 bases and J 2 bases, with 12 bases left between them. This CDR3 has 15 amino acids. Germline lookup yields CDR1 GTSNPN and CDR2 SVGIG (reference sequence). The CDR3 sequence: CAWSMGTTNTGELFF. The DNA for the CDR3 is TGTGCCTGGAGTATGGGGACAACTAACACCGGGGAGCTGTTTTTT.

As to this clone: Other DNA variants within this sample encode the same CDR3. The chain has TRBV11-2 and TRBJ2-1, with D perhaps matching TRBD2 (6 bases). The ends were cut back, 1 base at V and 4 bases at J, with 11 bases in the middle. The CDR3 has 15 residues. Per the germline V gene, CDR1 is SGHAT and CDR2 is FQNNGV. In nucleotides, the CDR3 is TGTGCCAGCAGCTTAGTTTCCGGGGGTTACAATGAGCAGTTCTTC. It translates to CASSLVSGGYNEQFF. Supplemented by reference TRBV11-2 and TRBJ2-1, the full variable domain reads EAGVAQSPRYKIIEKRQSVAFWCNPISGHATLYWYQQILGQGPKLLIQFQNNGVVDDSQLPKDRFSAERLKGVDSTLKIQPAKLEDSAVYLCASSLVSGGYNEQFFGPGTRLTVL.

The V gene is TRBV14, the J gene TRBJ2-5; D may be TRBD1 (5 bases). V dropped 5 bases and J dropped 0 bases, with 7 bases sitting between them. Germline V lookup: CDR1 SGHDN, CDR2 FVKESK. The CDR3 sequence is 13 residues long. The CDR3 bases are TGTGCCAGCAGCTTGACAGACCAAGAGACCCAGTACTTC. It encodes CASSLTDQETQYF.

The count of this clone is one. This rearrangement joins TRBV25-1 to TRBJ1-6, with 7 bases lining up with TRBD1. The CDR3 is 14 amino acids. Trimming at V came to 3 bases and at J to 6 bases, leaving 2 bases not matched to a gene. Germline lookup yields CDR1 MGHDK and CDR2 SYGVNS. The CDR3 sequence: CASSDWDSNSPLHF. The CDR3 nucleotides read TGTGCCAGCAGTGATTGGGACAGTAATTCACCCCTCCACTTT.

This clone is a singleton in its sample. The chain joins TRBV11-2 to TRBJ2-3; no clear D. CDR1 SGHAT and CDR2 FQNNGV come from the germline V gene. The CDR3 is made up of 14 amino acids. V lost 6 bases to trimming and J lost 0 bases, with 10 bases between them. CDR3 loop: CASSPTSSTDTQYF. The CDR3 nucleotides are TGTGCCAGCAGTCCAACATCTAGCACAGATACGCAGTATTTT.

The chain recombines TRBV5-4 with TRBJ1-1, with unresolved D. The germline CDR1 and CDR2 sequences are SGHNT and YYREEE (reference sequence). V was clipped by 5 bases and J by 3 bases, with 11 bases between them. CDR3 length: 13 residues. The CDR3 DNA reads TGTGCCAGCAGGGGAAGGCTAGACACTGAAGCTTTCTTT. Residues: CASRGRLDTEAFF.

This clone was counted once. The CDR3 bases are TGTGCCAGCAGCTTAACCCCTAGCGGGGGCCAAGAGACCCAGTACTTC. Its protein is CASSLTPSGGQETQYF. The rearrangement joins TRBV7-9 to TRBJ2-5, with TRBD2 identical over 10 bases. V lost 2 bases, J lost 1 base, and 4 bases stayed unmatched. CDR3 length: 16 amino acids. Germline CDR1 reads SEHNR; CDR2 reads FQNEAQ (reference sequence).